The 26 T cell receptor beta chains reported below all come from one sample, sequenced in a study of blood T cell repertoires in COVID-19. Assay: immunoSEQ multiplex PCR; the TCRdb copy retains only in-frame clones and omits some. The sample has under 95,000 clones, over 65% seen once; the top ten hold 5% to 6%. The sequenced sample was peripheral blood. The receptors originated from a man aged 50 to 60 with active or convalescent COVID-19.

The rearrangement links TRBV6-5 to TRBJ2-1, with D hard to call. Germline V gene data show CDR1 as MNHEY and CDR2 as SVGAGI. The CDR3 spans 14 residues. Trimming removed 7 bases from V and 0 bases from J, with 10 bases in between. The CDR3 DNA reads as TGTGCCAGCACCCCACAGAGCTCCTACAATGAGCAGTTCTTC. Amino acid sequence: CASTPQSSYNEQFF.

The rearrangement uses TRBV6-5 and TRBJ1-1; 8 bases fit TRBD1. This CDR3 contains 14 residues. The germline gives CDR1 MNHEY, CDR2 SVGAGI. The ends lost 6 bases at V and 0 bases at J; junction bases unmatched: 3. The CDR3: CASRTGELNTEAFF. The CDR3 DNA reads TGTGCCAGCAGGACAGGGGAATTGAACACTGAAGCTTTCTTT.

This chain uses TRBV6-2 or TRBV6-3 with TRBJ2-2; D remains ambiguous. With 5 bases removed from V and 3 bases from J, the gap between germline ends came to 13 bases. This CDR3 comprises 15 residues. Germline V gene sequence: CDR1 MNHEY, CDR2 SVGEGT. CDR3 in DNA: TGTGCCAGCAGTGGTGCCCAGACTTACACCGGGGAGCTGTTTTTT. Translated, it gives CASSGAQTYTGELFF.

V gene TRBV4-1 combines with J gene TRBJ2-7; a weak D match, TRBD2 (5 bases). Between the trimmed V and J ends, which lost 0 bases and 3 bases, there was a span of 9 bases. From germline, CDR1 is MGHRA and CDR2 YSYEKL. The CDR3 spans 14 residues. In DNA, the CDR3 is TGCGCCAGCAGCCAAGATGGGAGAGTCTACGAGCAGTACTTC. It encodes CASSQDGRVYEQYF.

This sequence joins TRBV18 and TRBJ2-7; the match to TRBD1 covers 12 bases. Germline CDR1 reads KGHSH; CDR2 reads LQKENI. The J segment lost 2 bases and the V segment lost 3 bases, leaving 2 bases of the junction unmatched. This CDR3 has 15 amino acids. The CDR3 spells CASSPGQGAPYEQYF. The CDR3 DNA follows: TGTGCCAGCTCACCGGGACAGGGGGCTCCCTACGAGCAGTACTTC.

The chain is built from TRBV6-4 and TRBJ2-1; 8 positions agree with TRBD2. CDR1 MRHNA and CDR2 SNTAGT come from the germline V gene. After removal of 6 bases from V and 8 bases from J, the junction contained 12 bases not matched to a gene. CDR3 length equals 15 residues. This CDR3 reads CASSGGTSGVDEQFF. The CDR3 DNA sequence: TGTGCCAGCAGCGGCGGGACTAGTGGGGTGGATGAGCAGTTCTTC.

The table lists this clone with a few counts. The V call is TRBV29-1, the J call TRBJ2-2, with D perhaps TRBD1 (6 bases). Per the germline V gene, CDR1 is SQVTM and CDR2 is ANQGSEA. The CDR3 is made up of 15 amino acids. V was pared by 2 bases and J by 4 bases, with 14 bases between. The CDR3 loop is CSVETGSGTTGELFF. CDR3 in DNA: TGCAGCGTTGAAACAGGGTCGGGGACCACCGGGGAGCTGTTTTTT.

The gene calls are TRBV5-1 and TRBJ1-2, with 7 positions matching TRBD1. This CDR3 region has 13 residues. V trimming: 0 bases; J trimming: 4 bases; junction bases outside the gene matches: 0. Germline V gives CDR1 SGHRS, CDR2 YFSETQ. The CDR3 DNA is TGCGCCAGCAGCTTGGGGGACAGCTATGGCTACACCTTC. It specifies CASSLGDSYGYTF. Using reference TRBV5-1 and TRBJ1-2 for the parts outside the CDR3, the full variable domain is KAGVTQTPRYLIKTRGQQVTLSCSPISGHRSVSWYQQTPGQGLQFLFEYFSETQRNKGNFPGRFSGRQFSNSRSEMNVSTLELGDSALYLCASSLGDSYGYTFGSGTRLTVV.

The rearrangement uses TRBV15 and TRBJ2-5; TRBD2 matches 7 bases. This CDR3 has 19 residues. Germline values: CDR1 LNHNV, CDR2 YYDKDF (reference sequence). J gave up 2 bases and V 0 bases, and 15 bases lay outside the gene matches. The chain's CDR3 is CATSRDPFRGAGVQETQYF. The CDR3 region has the DNA TGTGCCACCAGCAGAGACCCTTTCCGAGGGGCGGGGGTTCAAGAGACCCAGTACTTC.

This chain links TRBV7-8 with TRBJ2-7, with TRBD1 as a possible D gene (6 bases). V was shortened by 1 base and J by 3 bases, with 7 bases between the two germline ends. The germline V gene has CDR1 SGHVS and CDR2 FQNEAQ. The CDR3 is 13 residues long. CDR3 in DNA: TGTGCCAGCAGCTTAGACAGGGTCTACGAGCAGTACTTC. Protein product: CASSLDRVYEQYF. Supplemented by reference TRBV7-8 and TRBJ2-7, the full variable domain reads GAGVSQSPRYKVAKRGQDVALRCDPISGHVSLFWYQQALGQGPEFLTYFQNEAQLDKSGLPSDRFFAERPEGSVSTLKIQRTQQEDSAVYLCASSLDRVYEQYFGPGTRLTVT.

The chain links TRBV30 to TRBJ2-7; perhaps TRBD1 as D (6 bases). The V gene lost 2 bases and the J gene lost 5 bases, with 10 bases spanning the gap. The CDR3 length is 12 residues. In germline, CDR1 is GTSNPN, CDR2 SVGIG (reference sequence). CDR3 residues: CAWSRGFDEQYF. For the CDR3, the DNA is TGTGCCTGGAGTAGGGGGTTCGACGAGCAGTACTTC. Together with reference TRBV30 and TRBJ2-7, the CDR3 gives the full variable domain: SQTIHQWPATLVQPVGSPLSLECTVEGTSNPNLYWYRQAAGRGLQLLFYSVGIGQISSEVPQNLSASRPQDRQFILSSKKLLLSDSGFYLCAWSRGFDEQYFGPGTRLTVT.

The chain uses TRBV7-3 and TRBJ2-3; TRBD2 matches at 9 bases. The trim removed 5 bases at V and 3 bases at J, leaving 6 bases unmatched. This CDR3 has 15 residues. CDR1 is SGHTA, CDR2 FQGTGA, per germline. The CDR3 protein is CASSPTSGITDTQYF. The CDR3 DNA is TGTGCCAGCAGCCCGACTAGCGGTATAACAGATACGCAGTATTTT. The whole variable domain, remainder taken from reference TRBV7-3 and TRBJ2-3, is GAGVSQTPSNKVTEKGKYVELRCDPISGHTALYWYRQSLGQGPEFLIYFQGTGAADDSGLPNDRFFAVRPEGSVSTLKIQRTERGDSAVYLCASSPTSGITDTQYFGPGTRLTVL.

This sequence joins TRBV9 and TRBJ2-3; maybe TRBD1 (5 bases). Germline CDR1 reads SGDLS; CDR2 reads YYNGEE. The length of the CDR3 is 13 residues. The V and J ends lost 3 bases and 2 bases respectively, with 7 bases between them. The CDR3 DNA is TGTGCCAGCAGCGGGGGCCCCACAGATACGCAGTATTTT. Translating it yields CASSGGPTDTQYF.

This chain links TRBV9 with TRBJ2-3; tentatively, D is TRBD2 (6 bases). This CDR3 has 13 amino acids. Germline values: CDR1 SGDLS, CDR2 YYNGEE. V lost 2 bases, J lost 4 bases, and 8 bases lay in between. CDR3 sequence reads: CASSVLASDTQYF. The CDR3 DNA reads as TGTGCCAGCAGCGTCCTAGCGTCAGATACGCAGTATTTT.

This clone has just a few counts. The J gene is TRBJ2-2, the V gene TRBV29-1, with 7 bases fitting TRBD1. The germline V gene has CDR1 SQVTM and CDR2 ANQGSEA. The CDR3 sequence is 13 residues long. V was clipped by 4 bases and J by 6 bases; unmatched bases: 5. This CDR3 reads CSVGPQGSGELFF. The CDR3 nucleotides read TGCAGCGTTGGACCACAGGGGTCCGGGGAGCTGTTTTTT.

The rearrangement uses TRBV3-1 (or the pseudogene TRBV3-2) and TRBJ2-4; TRBD2 aligns across 7 bases. Germline trimming cut 3 bases from V and 5 bases from J; bases unmatched to any gene: 1. The CDR3 runs 13 residues. Germline V gives CDR1 LGHDT, CDR2 YNNKEL (reference sequence). The CDR3 DNA reads as TGTGCCAGCAGCCACGCGGGGGAAAACATTCAGTACTTC. The encoded protein is CASSHAGENIQYF.

V usage is TRBV6-2 or TRBV6-3 and J usage is TRBJ2-3, with 11 positions matching TRBD2. Germline trimming cut 0 bases from V and 6 bases from J; bases unmatched to any gene: 8. Germline V gene lookup returns CDR1 MNHEY and CDR2 SVGEGT. The CDR3 is 17 amino acids. The CDR3 loop is CASSYSSSGGPGDTQYF. CDR3 DNA sequence: TGTGCCAGCAGTTACTCGTCTAGCGGGGGGCCAGGGGATACGCAGTATTTT.

V usage is TRBV19 and J usage is TRBJ1-6, with 9 bases lining up with TRBD1. CDR1 and CDR2 (germline): LNHDA, SQIVND (reference sequence). The V gene end was trimmed by 6 bases and the J gene end by 10 bases; junction bases not matched to a gene: 7. The CDR3 loop spans 14 amino acids. Here the CDR3 reads CASRPGQGGSPLHF. In DNA, the CDR3 is TGTGCCAGTAGACCGGGACAGGGCGGATCACCCCTCCACTTT. Filled out from reference TRBV19 and TRBJ1-6, the complete variable domain reads DGGITQSPKYLFRKEGQNVTLSCEQNLNHDAMYWYRQDPGQGLRLIYYSQIVNDFQKGDIAEGYSVSREKKESFPLTVTSAQKNPTAFYLCASRPGQGGSPLHFGNGTRLTVT.

The chain combines TRBV6-5 with TRBJ1-1, with D maybe TRBD1 (5 bases). The CDR3 runs to 14 residues. V was cut by 6 bases and J by 5 bases, with 16 bases left in between. CDR1 is MNHEY and CDR2 is SVGAGI in the germline V gene. CDR3 bases: TGTGCCAGCAGCCGGTCACAGGCGGGGACTGAAGCTTTCTTT. This sequence encodes CASSRSQAGTEAFF.

CDR3 protein: CASSQDGQDRSYEQYF. The CDR3 nucleotides are TGCGCCAGCAGCCAAGATGGACAGGACCGCTCCTACGAGCAGTACTTC. V gene TRBV4-3 combines with J gene TRBJ2-7; 7 bases line up with TRBD1. The length of the CDR3 is 16 residues. Germline CDR1 LGHNA, CDR2 YSLEER. The ends lost 0 bases at V and 0 bases at J; junction bases unmatched: 5.

V is TRBV19 and J is TRBJ2-6; D call uncertain. Germline V lookup: CDR1 LNHDA, CDR2 SQIVND (reference sequence). V was pared by 9 bases and J by 3 bases, with 9 bases between. The CDR3 consists of 13 residues. The CDR3 loop is CARDFYGANVLTF. DNA for the CDR3: TGTGCCAGAGACTTTTATGGGGCCAACGTCCTGACTTTC.

The V and J genes are TRBV2 and TRBJ2-5; D remains ambiguous. V shed 1 base and J shed 4 bases, with 10 bases lying between them. The germline V gene has CDR1 SNHLY and CDR2 FYNNEI. There are 14 residues in the CDR3. In DNA form, the CDR3 reads TGTGCCAGCAGTGAAGTGCCCCTTAGAGAGACCCAGTACTTC. Its translation: CASSEVPLRETQYF.

Relative to its sample, this clone is medium-sized. The V gene is TRBV12-2, the J gene TRBJ1-1; the DNA was not used to check the table's D call, TRBD1. TRBV12-2 is annotated as a pseudogene. This CDR3 is built from 18 residues. This CDR3 reads CASRSPVPGQGRDTEAFF. Here the CDR3 DNA reads TGTGCAAGTCGCTCCCCAGTCCCGGGACAGGGGCGAGACACTGAAGCTTTCTTT.

This clone turned up a few times. The gene calls are TRBV7-9 and TRBJ2-7; D may be TRBD1 (5 bases). Trimming left V 9 bases short and J 0 bases short, with 9 bases between. The CDR3 contains 12 residues. The germline CDR1 and CDR2 sequences are SEHNR and FQNEAQ (reference sequence). CDR3: CASQGYSYEQYF. CDR3 DNA: TGTGCCAGTCAGGGTTACTCCTACGAGCAGTACTTC.

The chain has TRBV5-4 and TRBJ2-4; 16 bases match TRBD2. Germline lookup yields CDR1 SGHNT and CDR2 YYREEE (reference sequence). This CDR3 is built from 16 residues. V dropped 4 bases and J dropped 7; count of bases not matched to a gene: 5. The CDR3 region is CASSTGLAGGQNIQYF. The CDR3 region has the DNA TGTGCCAGCAGCACGGGACTAGCGGGGGGGCAGAACATTCAGTACTTC.

The chain has TRBV19 and TRBJ2-4; 7 nucleotides match TRBD1. CDR3 size: 15 residues. Trimming cost V 6 bases and J 0 bases; bases outside gene matches: 5. In germline, CDR1 is LNHDA, CDR2 SQIVND (reference sequence). The CDR3 region has the DNA TGTGCCAGTAGCAGGGGGTTCGTAGCCAAAAACATTCAGTACTTC. Its protein is CASSRGFVAKNIQYF.